Each of the 26 T cell receptor beta chains below was sequenced from the same sample in a study of blood T cell repertoires in COVID-19. Using immunoSEQ multiplex PCR, the repertoire was profiled, and TCRdb retains in-frame clones only, with some absent. The data contain 270,000 or so clones, about 76% of them singletons. Material for sequencing was peripheral blood. These receptors came from a woman between 55 and 75 years old with active or convalescent COVID-19.

The chain uses TRBV18 and TRBJ2-2; 7 nucleotides match TRBD1. The CDR3 sequence is 16 residues long. The V and J ends lost 2 bases and 7 bases, in that order; junction bases with no gene match: 10. In germline, CDR1 is KGHSH, CDR2 LQKENI. The CDR3 reads CASSPNTRGLGGELFF. Here the CDR3 DNA reads TGTGCCAGCTCACCAAACACGAGGGGGCTTGGCGGGGAGCTGTTTTTT. The full variable domain, with the rest looked up from reference TRBV18 and TRBJ2-2, is NAGVMQNPRHLVRRRGQEARLRCSPMKGHSHVYWYRQLPEEGLKFMVYLQKENIIDESGMPKERFSAEFPKEGPSILRIQQVVRGDSAAYFCASSPNTRGLGGELFFGEGSRLTVL.

The V gene is TRBV10-3, the J gene TRBJ1-1; 7 bases map to TRBD1. CDR1 ENHRY and CDR2 SYGVKD come from the germline V gene. The V and J ends lost 7 bases and 5 bases, in that order; junction bases with no gene match: 16. The CDR3 has 16 amino acids. The CDR3 protein is CAIMRSGGRIKTEAFF. The CDR3 coding sequence is TGTGCCATCATGAGGTCAGGGGGGCGTATAAAGACTGAAGCTTTCTTT.

The V call is TRBV7-7, the J call TRBJ2-5, with TRBD1 matching 11 bases. The CDR3 loop spans 16 amino acids. With 1 base clipped from V and 4 bases from J, the junction kept 5 bases outside the gene matches. Germline V gives CDR1 SSHAT, CDR2 FNYEAQ (reference sequence). CDR3 loop: CASSLVGTGGPETQYF. The CDR3 nucleotides are TGTGCCAGCAGCTTAGTAGGGACAGGGGGACCAGAGACCCAGTACTTC.

The rearrangement joins TRBV12-3 or TRBV12-4 to TRBJ1-1; unclear D gene. This CDR3 is built from 13 residues. The ends were cut back, 3 bases at V and 1 base at J, with 6 bases in the middle. This CDR3 is CASSFYRNTEAFF. CDR3 DNA sequence: TGTGCCAGCAGTTTTTACAGGAACACTGAAGCTTTCTTT.

About this clone: The germline gene is not matched at one end of the junction; a read error may be the cause. This sequence joins TRBV12-3 or TRBV12-4 and TRBJ1-4, with D tentatively TRBD1 (5 bases). This CDR3 region has 12 residues. CDR3 residues: CASSLTTWDFIF. For the CDR3, the DNA is TGTGCCAGCAGTTTAACGACCTGGGACTTCATTTTT.

The gene calls are TRBV6-2 or TRBV6-3 and TRBJ2-3, with 12 bases identical to TRBD2. Per the germline V gene, CDR1 is MNHEY and CDR2 is SVGEGT. Germline trimming cut 5 bases from V and 6 bases from J; bases unmatched to any gene: 9. The CDR3 spans 16 residues. The CDR3 reads CASSPPSSGGADTQYF. The CDR3 DNA sequence: TGTGCCAGCAGTCCCCCTTCTAGCGGGGGGGCGGATACGCAGTATTTT.

V and J are TRBV7-2 and TRBJ2-5; a possible D gene is TRBD2 (6 bases). Trimming pared 5 bases from V and 9 bases from J, leaving 19 bases between. The CDR3 sequence is 14 residues long. Germline values: CDR1 SGHTA, CDR2 FQGNSA. The CDR3 bases are TGTGCCAGCAGCCCCCGAAGGGAGGCCTTTTCCCAGTACTTC. It is translated as CASSPRREAFSQYF.

The chain links TRBV7-9 to TRBJ2-5; D possibly corresponds to TRBD1 (5 bases). Germline V gives CDR1 SEHNR, CDR2 FQNEAQ (reference sequence). Deletions cut 1 base from V and 1 base from J, with 16 bases between. CDR3 length: 17 residues. The CDR3 loop reads CASSLVGLRALQETQYF. As DNA, the CDR3 is TGTGCCAGCAGCTTAGTGGGCCTCAGGGCCCTCCAAGAGACCCAGTACTTC.

J is TRBJ2-7 and V is TRBV19; 8 bases map to TRBD1. The V gene's germline CDR1 is LNHDA and CDR2 SQIVND (reference sequence). The length of the CDR3 is 15 residues. V gave up 2 bases and J gave up 3 bases; unmatched junction bases: 6. The CDR3 coding sequence is TGTGCCAGTAGTATAACGAACACAGGGGGCTACGAGCAGTACTTC. Its translation is CASSITNTGGYEQYF.

This clone is a singleton in its sample. The chain has TRBV5-1 and TRBJ1-1; TRBD1 matches 8 bases. The ends lost 2 bases at V and 8 bases at J; junction bases unmatched: 5. Germline CDR1 is SGHRS and CDR2 is YFSETQ. The CDR3 runs to 13 residues. The CDR3 here is CASSFDRGGEAFF. For the CDR3, the DNA is TGCGCCAGCAGCTTCGACAGGGGAGGGGAAGCTTTCTTT.

V and J are TRBV27 and TRBJ2-1, with TRBD1 identical over 7 bases. The CDR3 covers 16 residues. From germline, CDR1 is MNHEY and CDR2 SMNVEV (reference sequence). V lost 3 bases, J lost 8 bases, and 13 bases stayed unmatched. The CDR3 loop is CASSFLTGDARDEQFF. In DNA form, the CDR3 reads TGTGCCAGCAGTTTTCTTACAGGGGACGCCCGCGATGAGCAGTTCTTC.

This clone showed up just once. V gene TRBV6-5 combines with J gene TRBJ1-1; no clear D gene. With 3 bases removed from V and 10 bases from J, the gap between germline ends came to 21 bases. The CDR3 has 15 amino acids. The germline gives CDR1 MNHEY, CDR2 SVGAGI. The CDR3 is CASSYKVAGLSVAFF. In DNA, the CDR3 is TGTGCCAGCAGTTATAAGGTCGCAGGCCTAAGTGTAGCTTTCTTT.

This sequence joins TRBV27 and TRBJ2-5, with 7 bases aligning to TRBD1. The CDR3 covers 15 residues. V shed 1 base, J shed 5 bases, and the junction held 7 bases outside the gene matches. The germline V gene encodes CDR1 MNHEY and CDR2 SMNVEV (reference sequence). CDR3 DNA sequence: TGTGCCAGCAGTTTATATCTCAGGGGGAGCGAGACCCAGTACTTC. Translating it yields CASSLYLRGSETQYF.

The chain combines TRBV19 with TRBJ1-2, with 8 positions matching TRBD1. CDR3 length: 12 residues. Per the germline V gene, CDR1 is LNHDA and CDR2 is SQIVND (reference sequence). The J segment lost 8 bases and the V segment lost 6 bases, leaving 5 bases of the junction unmatched. The CDR3 here is CASRTGAGGYTF. CDR3 coding DNA: TGTGCCAGTAGGACAGGGGCGGGAGGCTACACCTTC.

The chain employs TRBV18 and TRBJ1-5; tentatively, D is TRBD1 (5 bases). Germline CDR1 reads KGHSH; CDR2 reads LQKENI. Trimming cost V 0 bases and J 4 bases, with 16 bases left between them. The CDR3 is 17 residues long. The chain's CDR3 is CASSPPPGKGFNQPQHF. CDR3 DNA sequence: TGTGCCAGCTCACCACCCCCAGGGAAGGGTTTTAATCAGCCCCAGCATTTT.

A word on this clone: This may be a read error, as it is one base from a much larger clone. The genes are TRBV3-1 (or the pseudogene TRBV3-2) and TRBJ1-1; the D is unclear. The V gene lost 3 bases and the J gene lost 1 base, with 6 bases spanning the gap. This CDR3 has 13 residues. Germline lookup yields CDR1 LGHDT and CDR2 YNNKEL (reference sequence). The DNA of the CDR3 is TGTGCCAGCAGCCAGACAAAGAACACTGAAGCTTTCTTT. Translated, it gives CASSQTKNTEAFF.

This clone was counted only a few times. J is TRBJ2-7 and V is TRBV11-3; TRBD2 matches 8 bases. The V and J ends lost 5 bases and 5 bases, in that order; junction bases with no gene match: 5. From germline, CDR1 is SGHNT and CDR2 YENEEA. The CDR3 totals 13 residues. In DNA, the CDR3 is TGTGCCAGCAGCCCATCGGGGGGGGACGAGCAGTACTTC. It specifies CASSPSGGDEQYF.

The gene calls are TRBV7-2 and TRBJ2-7, with TRBD1 matching over 8 bases. The junction had 8 bases not matched to a gene; V was cut back by 7 bases and J by 3 bases. Germline V gene lookup returns CDR1 SGHTA and CDR2 FQGNSA. The CDR3 loop spans 14 amino acids. The CDR3 coding sequence is TGTGCCAGCAACATGGACAGGGCCCTCTACGAGCAGTACTTC. Its translation: CASNMDRALYEQYF.

This chain links TRBV6-5 with TRBJ2-2, with 10 positions matching TRBD2. V lost 6 bases, J lost 3 bases, and 4 bases stayed unmatched. This CDR3 region has 15 residues. Germline loops: CDR1 MNHEY, CDR2 SVGAGI. The CDR3 reads CASRERGGYTGELFF. Written as DNA, the CDR3 is TGTGCCAGCAGAGAGCGGGGGGGGTACACCGGGGAGCTGTTTTTT.

The chain couples TRBV6-2 or TRBV6-3 to TRBJ1-3, with unresolved D. This CDR3 has 16 amino acids. V lost 2 bases and J lost 9, with 20 bases in between. CDR1 MNHEY and CDR2 SVGEGT come from the germline V gene. The CDR3 nucleotides are TGTGCCAGCAGTTACGAGGCGGCCCGATCGAGAGGCACCATATATTTT. Translating it yields CASSYEAARSRGTIYF.

J is TRBJ1-1 and V is TRBV2; D call uncertain. Trimming cost V 1 base and J 4 bases, with 7 bases left between them. Germline CDR1 is SNHLY and CDR2 is FYNNEI. The CDR3 loop spans 13 amino acids. For the CDR3, the DNA is TGTGCCAGCAGTGAAGGGCGGAGCACTGAAGCTTTCTTT. It specifies CASSEGRSTEAFF.

The chain joins TRBV4-3 to TRBJ1-4, with a weak D call TRBD1 (6 bases). Per germline, CDR1 LGHNA and CDR2 YSLEER. With 1 base removed from V and 4 bases from J, the gap between germline ends came to 7 bases. There are 14 residues in the CDR3. The CDR3 DNA reads as TGCGCCAGCAGCCAAGGAGGGGGTAATGAAAAACTGTTTTTT. Its protein is CASSQGGGNEKLFF.

The CDR3 reads CASSRTGVDTEAFF. CDR3 sequence (DNA): TGTGCCAGTAGCCGGACAGGGGTTGACACTGAAGCTTTCTTT. V usage is TRBV19 and J usage is TRBJ1-1; 9 bases match TRBD1. V shed 6 bases, J shed 3 bases, and the junction held 5 bases outside the gene matches. There are 14 residues in the CDR3. From germline, CDR1 is LNHDA and CDR2 SQIVND (reference sequence).

The CDR3 loop reads CAATRGGGATSTDTQYF. The CDR3 region has the DNA TGTGCCGCAACTAGGGGCGGGGGGGCCACAAGCACAGATACGCAGTATTTT. The chain has TRBV2 and TRBJ2-3, with 9 positions matching TRBD2. This CDR3 spans 17 amino acids. From germline, CDR1 is SNHLY and CDR2 FYNNEI. With V trimmed by 11 bases and J by 0 bases, 15 bases remained unmatched.

Here the CDR3 reads CASSDRDGEQFF. The CDR3 DNA is TGTGCCAGCTCAGACAGGGATGGAGAGCAGTTCTTC. The chain couples TRBV18 to TRBJ2-1, with 7 bases that match TRBD1. The length of the CDR3 is 12 residues. Germline V gene lookup returns CDR1 KGHSH and CDR2 LQKENI. Trimming cost V 5 bases and J 10 bases; bases outside gene matches: 5.

V gene TRBV10-3 combines with J gene TRBJ2-2; 9 bases map to TRBD1. Germline lookup yields CDR1 ENHRY and CDR2 SYGVKD. CDR3 length equals 16 residues. The J segment lost 6 bases and the V segment lost 1 base, leaving 6 bases of the junction unmatched. The CDR3 reads CAISEYGTGKAGELFF. The CDR3 bases are TGTGCCATCAGTGAGTACGGGACAGGGAAGGCCGGGGAGCTGTTTTTT.